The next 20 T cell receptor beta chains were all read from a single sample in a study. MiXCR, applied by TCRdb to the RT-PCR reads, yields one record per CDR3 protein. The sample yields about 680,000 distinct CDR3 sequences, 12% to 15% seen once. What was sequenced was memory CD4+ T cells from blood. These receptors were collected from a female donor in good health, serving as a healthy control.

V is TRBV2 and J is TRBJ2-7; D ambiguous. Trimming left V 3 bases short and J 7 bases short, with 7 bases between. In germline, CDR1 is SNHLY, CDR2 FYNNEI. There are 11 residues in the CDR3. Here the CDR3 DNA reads TGTGCCAGCAGTGATCCTGGAGAGCAGTACTTC. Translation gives CASSDPGEQYF.

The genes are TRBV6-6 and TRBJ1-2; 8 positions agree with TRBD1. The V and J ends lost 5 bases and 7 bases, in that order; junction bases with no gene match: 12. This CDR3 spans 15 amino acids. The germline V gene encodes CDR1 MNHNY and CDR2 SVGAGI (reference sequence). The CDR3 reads CASSEERQGSGGYTF. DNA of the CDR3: TGTGCCAGCAGTGAAGAGAGACAGGGGTCGGGTGGCTACACCTTC.

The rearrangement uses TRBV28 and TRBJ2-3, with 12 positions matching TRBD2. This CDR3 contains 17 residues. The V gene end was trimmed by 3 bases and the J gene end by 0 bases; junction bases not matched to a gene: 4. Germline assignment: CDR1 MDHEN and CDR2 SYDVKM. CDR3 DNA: TGTGCCAGCAGTTTTGGGACTAGCGGGCTCAGCACAGATACGCAGTATTTT. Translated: CASSFGTSGLSTDTQYF.

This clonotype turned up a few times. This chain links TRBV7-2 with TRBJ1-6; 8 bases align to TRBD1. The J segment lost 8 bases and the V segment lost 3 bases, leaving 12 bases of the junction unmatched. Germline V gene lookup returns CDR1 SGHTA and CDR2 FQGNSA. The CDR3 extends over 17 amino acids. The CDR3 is CASSFASGDRGDSPLHF. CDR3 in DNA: TGTGCCAGCAGCTTCGCATCCGGAGACAGGGGTGATTCACCCCTCCACTTT.

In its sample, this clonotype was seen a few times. The CDR3 region is CASSPGASGSGTDTQYF. CDR3 nucleotides: TGTGCCAGCTCACCAGGAGCTAGCGGGAGCGGTACAGATACGCAGTATTTT. The gene calls are TRBV18 and TRBJ2-3; TRBD2 aligns across 10 bases. The length of the CDR3 is 17 residues. V lost 2 bases and J lost 3; bases outside the gene matches: 8. Per germline, CDR1 KGHSH and CDR2 LQKENI.

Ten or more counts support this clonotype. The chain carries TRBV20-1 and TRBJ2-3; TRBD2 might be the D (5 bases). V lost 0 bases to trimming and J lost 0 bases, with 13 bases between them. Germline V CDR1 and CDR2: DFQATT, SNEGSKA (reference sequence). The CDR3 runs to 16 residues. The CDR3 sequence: CSARDQRRTSTDTQYF. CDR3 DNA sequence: TGCAGTGCTAGAGATCAAAGGCGGACTAGCACAGATACGCAGTATTTT.

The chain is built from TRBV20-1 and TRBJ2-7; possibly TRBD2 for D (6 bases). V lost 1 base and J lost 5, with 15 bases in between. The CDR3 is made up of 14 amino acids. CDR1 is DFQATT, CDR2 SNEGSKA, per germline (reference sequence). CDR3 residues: CSARGSGGRDEQYF. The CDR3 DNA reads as TGCAGTGCTAGAGGCTCTGGAGGGCGAGACGAGCAGTACTTC.

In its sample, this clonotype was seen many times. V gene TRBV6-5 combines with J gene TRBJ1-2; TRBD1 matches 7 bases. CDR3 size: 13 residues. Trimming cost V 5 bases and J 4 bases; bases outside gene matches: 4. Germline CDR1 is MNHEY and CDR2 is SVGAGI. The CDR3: CASSNRGPYGYTF. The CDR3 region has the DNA TGTGCCAGCAGTAACAGGGGCCCCTATGGCTACACCTTC.

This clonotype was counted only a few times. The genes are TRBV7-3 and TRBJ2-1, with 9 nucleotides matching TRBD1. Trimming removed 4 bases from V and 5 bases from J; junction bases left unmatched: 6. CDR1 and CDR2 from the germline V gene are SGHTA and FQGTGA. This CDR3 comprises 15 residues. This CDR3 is CASSSPGQGHNEQFF. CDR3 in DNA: TGTGCCAGCAGCTCTCCGGGACAGGGCCACAATGAGCAGTTCTTC.

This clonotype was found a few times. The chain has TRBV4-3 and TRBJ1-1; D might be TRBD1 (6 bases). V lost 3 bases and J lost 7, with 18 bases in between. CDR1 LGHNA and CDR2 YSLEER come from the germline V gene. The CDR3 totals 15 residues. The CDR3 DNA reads TGCGCCAGCAGCCAGTTCAATACAGGGACGAGTGAAGCTTTCTTT. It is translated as CASSQFNTGTSEAFF.

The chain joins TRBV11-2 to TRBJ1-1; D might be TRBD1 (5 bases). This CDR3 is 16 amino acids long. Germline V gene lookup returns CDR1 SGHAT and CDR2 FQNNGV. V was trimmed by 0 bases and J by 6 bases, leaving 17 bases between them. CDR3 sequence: CASSLDRTNSGAEAFF. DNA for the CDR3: TGTGCCAGCAGCTTAGATAGGACAAATTCGGGCGCTGAAGCTTTCTTT. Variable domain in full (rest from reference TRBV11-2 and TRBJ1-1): EAGVAQSPRYKIIEKRQSVAFWCNPISGHATLYWYQQILGQGPKLLIQFQNNGVVDDSQLPKDRFSAERLKGVDSTLKIQPAKLEDSAVYLCASSLDRTNSGAEAFFGQGTRLTVV.

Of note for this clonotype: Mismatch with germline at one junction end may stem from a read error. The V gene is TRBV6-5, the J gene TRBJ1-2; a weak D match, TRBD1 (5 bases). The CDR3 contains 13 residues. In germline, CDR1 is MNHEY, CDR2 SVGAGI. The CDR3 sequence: CANSPPGGRGYTF. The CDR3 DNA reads TGTGCCAACAGTCCCCCCGGGGGTAGGGGCTACACCTTC.

CDR3 sequence: CASLTLGRRGSEQYF. Here the CDR3 DNA reads TGTGCCAGCTTGACCCTCGGGAGACGAGGTAGCGAGCAGTACTTC. This chain links TRBV6-1 with TRBJ2-7, with a possible D match to TRBD2 (6 bases). Germline CDR1 reads MNHNS; CDR2 reads SASEGT. The CDR3 has 15 residues. The V end was cut by 8 bases, the J end by 6 bases, with 23 bases between.

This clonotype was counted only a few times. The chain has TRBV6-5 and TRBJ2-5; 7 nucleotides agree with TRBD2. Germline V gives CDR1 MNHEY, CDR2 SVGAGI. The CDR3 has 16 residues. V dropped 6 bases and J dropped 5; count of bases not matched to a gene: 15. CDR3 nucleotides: TGTGCCAGCAGCCGTGGAATAACTAGCGAGGTGGAGACCCAGTACTTC. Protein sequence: CASSRGITSEVETQYF.

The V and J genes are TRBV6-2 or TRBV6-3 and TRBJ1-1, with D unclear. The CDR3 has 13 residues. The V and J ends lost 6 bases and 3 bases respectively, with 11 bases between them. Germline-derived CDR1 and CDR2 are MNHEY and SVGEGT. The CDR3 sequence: CASSIEDYTEAFF. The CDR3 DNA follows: TGTGCCAGCAGCATAGAAGATTACACTGAAGCTTTCTTT.

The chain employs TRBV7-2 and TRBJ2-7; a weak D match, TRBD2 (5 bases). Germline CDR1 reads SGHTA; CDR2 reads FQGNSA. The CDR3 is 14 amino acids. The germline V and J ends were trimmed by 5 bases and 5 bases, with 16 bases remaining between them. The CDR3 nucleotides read TGTGCCAGCAGCCAACCCCCGGGGATCGACGAGCAGTACTTC. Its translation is CASSQPPGIDEQYF.

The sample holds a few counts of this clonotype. For the CDR3, the DNA is TGTGCCACCAGCCCGACTTTTAAGACTAGCGGGGGGTTCACAGATACGCAGTATTTT. Encoded protein: CATSPTFKTSGGFTDTQYF. V usage is TRBV24-1 and J usage is TRBJ2-3, with TRBD2 matching over 13 bases. This CDR3 comprises 19 residues. V shed 7 bases, J shed 2 bases, and the junction held 14 bases outside the gene matches. In germline, CDR1 is KGHDR, CDR2 SFDVKD.

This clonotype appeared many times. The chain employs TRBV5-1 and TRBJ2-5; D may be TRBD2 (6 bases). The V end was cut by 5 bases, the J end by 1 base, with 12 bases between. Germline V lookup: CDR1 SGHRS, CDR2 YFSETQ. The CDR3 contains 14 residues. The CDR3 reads CASRPTSSQETQYF. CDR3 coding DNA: TGCGCCAGCAGACCAACTAGCAGCCAAGAGACCCAGTACTTC.

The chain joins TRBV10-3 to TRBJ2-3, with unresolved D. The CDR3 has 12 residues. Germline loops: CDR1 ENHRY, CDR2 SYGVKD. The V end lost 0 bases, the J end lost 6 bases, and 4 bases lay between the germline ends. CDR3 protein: CAISESEDTQYF. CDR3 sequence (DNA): TGTGCCATCAGTGAGTCGGAGGATACGCAGTATTTT.

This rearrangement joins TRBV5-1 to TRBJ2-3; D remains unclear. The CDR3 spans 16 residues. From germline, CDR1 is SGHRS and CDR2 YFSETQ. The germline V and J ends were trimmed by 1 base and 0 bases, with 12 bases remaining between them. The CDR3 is CASSLSAIGSTDTQYF. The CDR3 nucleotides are TGCGCCAGCAGCTTGTCCGCGATTGGGAGCACAGATACGCAGTATTTT.